This TCR beta chain was recorded in a study of blood T cell repertoires in COVID-19. Study details: Both acute and convalescent COVID-19 samples were obtained from the United States, Italy and Spain. PBMCs, B-cell-depleted T cells, or T cells were the source of the cDNA or gDNA that made up the material.

Per the study methods: Amplified reference gene primers provided the basis for estimating nucleated cell counts. Libraries were prepared by immunoSEQ multiplex PCR; TCRdb keeps only in-frame clonotypes and omits some of them. The D gene and trimming were derived from the DNA, and the V and J assignments and clone size from that table. Among about 25,000 clones, 70% to 90% were seen once, and the ten largest hold under 10%. The clonotype comes from a human donor with active COVID-19. The donor label of this sample is uncertain. Sequencing was carried out using peripheral blood.

CDR3 region: CASSLLLRTDTQYF. The CDR3 DNA sequence: TGTGCCAGCAGCTTACTTCTTCGCACAGATACGCAGTATTTT. V is TRBV11-2 and J is TRBJ2-3; D unclear. This CDR3 is 14 amino acids long. CDR1 is SGHAT, CDR2 FQNNGV, per germline. V lost 2 bases to trimming and J lost 1 base, with 7 bases between them.